Below, 21 T cell receptor beta chains from the same sample are listed, as sequenced in a study of blood T cells in healthy people across ages. It was with a sample-barcoded 5' primer and a J-beta primer mix that a second PCR of about 6 to 12 cycles was run. TCRdb re-derived calls from the 5' RACE reads in MiXCR, one entry per CDR3 protein. This table holds roughly 550,000 distinct CDR3 sequences, less than 25% found once. The same data also went into a second study, on T cells of mothers and their children.

The sequenced sample was blood. All receptors derive from a boy aged 5 to 17 in good health.

This clonotype was counted a few times. The CDR3 nucleotides read TGCGCCAGCAGTCGGGATCAGGGACCCCGACAAGAGACCCAGTACTTC. This encodes CASSRDQGPRQETQYF. V and J are TRBV5-1 and TRBJ2-5; D assignment may be TRBD1 or TRBD2 (5 bases each). With 5 bases removed from V and 2 bases from J, the gap between germline ends came to 19 bases. Per germline, CDR1 SGHRS and CDR2 YFSETQ. CDR3 length: 16 amino acids. Together with reference TRBV5-1 and TRBJ2-5, the CDR3 gives the full variable domain: KAGVTQTPRYLIKTRGQQVTLSCSPISGHRSVSWYQQTPGQGLQFLFEYFSETQRNKGNFPGRFSGRQFSNSRSEMNVSTLELGDSALYLCASSRDQGPRQETQYFGPGTRLLVL.

This clonotype was picked up a small number of times. CDR3 DNA: TGCAGCGTCCCCCGCCCAGTAGCGGGAGGGTACAATGAGCAGTTCTTC. Translating it yields CSVPRPVAGGYNEQFF. This chain connects TRBV29-1 to TRBJ2-5; TRBD2 matches at 11 bases. The assigned J gene may be wrong: the sequence end matches TRBJ2-1 better. The V gene's germline CDR1 is SQVTM and CDR2 ANQGSEA. The CDR3 has 16 amino acids.

This chain links TRBV13 with TRBJ2-5; 9 bases match TRBD2. The CDR3 totals 15 residues. In germline, CDR1 is PRHDT, CDR2 FYEKMQ (reference sequence). Unmatched junction bases numbered 5, after V lost 2 bases and J lost 4 bases. In DNA form, the CDR3 reads TGTGCCAGCAGCTTACGTAGCGGGAGTCTAGAGACCCAGTACTTC. Protein product: CASSLRSGSLETQYF.

The rearrangement joins TRBV20-1 to TRBJ2-4, with 11 bases lining up with TRBD2. Unmatched junction bases numbered 14, after V lost 5 bases and J lost 8 bases. CDR1 is DFQATT and CDR2 is SNEGSKA in the germline V gene (reference sequence). The CDR3 totals 16 residues. This chain's CDR3 is CSALRPGLAALDIQYF. The CDR3 DNA is TGCAGTGCTCTCCGACCGGGACTAGCGGCCTTGGACATTCAGTACTTC.

Only a few counts were recorded for this clonotype. The rearrangement links TRBV7-9 to TRBJ1-1; 8 bases are a match to TRBD1. V trimming: 4 bases; J trimming: 7 bases; junction bases outside the gene matches: 5. The CDR3 spans 13 residues. The V gene's germline CDR1 is SEHNR and CDR2 FQNEAQ (reference sequence). Here the CDR3 reads CASSWTGRHEAFF. In DNA form, the CDR3 reads TGTGCCAGCAGCTGGACAGGGAGGCATGAAGCTTTCTTT.

The CDR3 region is CASSLAGSAKNIQYF. The CDR3, as DNA: TGTGCCAGCTCACTTGCAGGGTCCGCCAAAAACATTCAGTACTTC. The chain has TRBV18 and TRBJ2-4, with TRBD1 as a possible D gene (5 bases). The CDR3 runs to 15 residues. Germline loops: CDR1 KGHSH, CDR2 LQKENI. The V end was cut by 4 bases, the J end by 1 base, with 11 bases between.

The sample holds a few counts of this clonotype. V is TRBV9 and J is TRBJ2-7; D not resolved. CDR3 length: 14 residues. Germline CDR1 and CDR2: SGDLS and YYNGEE. Trimming pared 0 bases from V and 3 bases from J, leaving 10 bases between. The CDR3 DNA sequence: TGTGCCAGCAGCGTAGCATCGGAGAACTACGAGCAGTACTTC. This encodes CASSVASENYEQYF.

V and J are TRBV12-3 or TRBV12-4 and TRBJ1-4, with TRBD1 matching 8 bases. The CDR3 contains 14 residues. After removal of 6 bases from V and 12 bases from J, the junction contained 12 bases not matched to a gene. CDR3 protein: CASSLRTGREELFF. CDR3 nucleotides: TGTGCCAGCAGCTTAAGGACAGGGCGGGAGGAACTGTTTTTT.

This clonotype showed up just a few times. This chain connects TRBV5-1 to TRBJ1-1, with D possibly TRBD1 on 5 matching bases. Trimming shortened V by 6 bases and J by 10 bases, and 16 bases separated the two germline ends. The germline V gene encodes CDR1 SGHRS and CDR2 YFSETQ. This CDR3 is built from 12 residues. The CDR3 nucleotides are TGCGCCAGCACCGACCCTCTGGGGGGAGCTTTCTTT. Its protein is CASTDPLGGAFF.

This clonotype was counted only a few times. The V call is TRBV28, the J call TRBJ2-5; D is perhaps TRBD2 (6 bases). The germline gives CDR1 MDHEN, CDR2 SYDVKM. With 6 bases removed from V and 2 bases from J, the gap between germline ends came to 16 bases. CDR3 size: 15 residues. CDR3 sequence reads: CASSGPSRGQETQYF. The CDR3 bases are TGTGCCAGCAGCGGACCTTCGCGGGGACAAGAGACCCAGTACTTC.

The chain carries TRBV4-3 and TRBJ1-6, with TRBD1 as a possible D gene (6 bases). Trimming shortened V by 0 bases and J by 5 bases, and 17 bases separated the two germline ends. The CDR3 spans 18 residues. The V gene's germline CDR1 is LGHNA and CDR2 YSLEER. CDR3 sequence: CASSQERSNRADNSPLHF. The DNA of the CDR3 is TGCGCCAGCAGCCAAGAGAGGTCGAACAGGGCCGATAATTCACCCCTCCACTTT.

This clonotype was detected a few times. The J gene is TRBJ2-7, the V gene TRBV27; D unresolved. The CDR3 runs to 12 residues. Germline CDR1 MNHEY, CDR2 SMNVEV (reference sequence). Trimming removed 8 bases at V and 5 bases at J, with 13 bases between. CDR3 DNA sequence: TGTGCCAGCGCCCTTCCCGGCCACGAGCAGTACTTC. Its protein product is CASALPGHEQYF.

This rearrangement joins TRBV4-3 to TRBJ1-5; D not certain. CDR3 length: 14 residues. V was cut by 1 base and J by 4 bases, with 8 bases left in between. The germline CDR1 and CDR2 sequences are LGHNA and YSLEER. In nucleotides, the CDR3 is TGCGCCAGCAGCCAAGGGTTAGGGAATCAGCCCCAGCATTTT. Translated, it gives CASSQGLGNQPQHF.

The chain is built from TRBV27 and TRBJ2-1; 15 bases align to TRBD2. Judging by the DNA end, TRBJ2-7 fits better; the J call may be wrong. This CDR3 region has 15 residues. Germline values: CDR1 MNHEY, CDR2 SMNVEV (reference sequence). This CDR3 reads CASSPGTSGRTEQYF. DNA for the CDR3: TGTGCCAGCAGTCCCGGGACTAGCGGGAGGACCGAGCAGTACTTC.

The chain combines TRBV7-9 with TRBJ2-1, with D possibly being TRBD2 (6 bases). The CDR3 consists of 14 residues. Trimming took off 7 bases at V and 8 bases at J, with 18 bases between the two ends. Germline assignment: CDR1 SEHNR and CDR2 FQNEAQ (reference sequence). CDR3 sequence reads: CASNLRRGGDEQFF. In DNA form, the CDR3 reads TGTGCCAGCAATCTACGGAGGGGAGGCGATGAGCAGTTCTTC.

This clonotype was seen more than once but under ten times. The genes are TRBV9 and TRBJ1-1, with 8 nucleotides matching TRBD1. The CDR3 consists of 14 residues. With V trimmed by 4 bases and J by 0 bases, 2 bases remained unmatched. CDR1 and CDR2 (germline): SGDLS, YYNGEE. The CDR3 loop is CASSSTGVNTEAFF. CDR3 DNA sequence: TGTGCCAGCAGCTCGACAGGGGTGAACACTGAAGCTTTCTTT.

The chain has TRBV9 and TRBJ2-1, with 8 bases that match TRBD2. CDR1 and CDR2 from the germline V gene are SGDLS and YYNGEE. V was clipped by 1 base and J by 8 bases; unmatched bases: 8. The CDR3 loop spans 15 amino acids. The CDR3 is CASSVTDSGNHEQFF. The CDR3 DNA reads TGTGCCAGCAGCGTAACGGATAGCGGGAACCATGAGCAGTTCTTC.

The chain uses TRBV6-5 and TRBJ2-3; 7 nucleotides agree with TRBD1. Germline V gives CDR1 MNHEY, CDR2 SVGAGI. Unmatched junction bases numbered 14, after V lost 6 bases and J lost 5 bases. The CDR3 contains 16 residues. As DNA, the CDR3 is TGTGCCAGCAGAGGTAGTACACAGGGGAAGGGAGATACGCAGTATTTT. Translation gives CASRGSTQGKGDTQYF.

The rearrangement uses TRBV12-3 or TRBV12-4 and TRBJ1-1, with TRBD1 matching 9 bases. The CDR3 is 15 residues long. V gave up 6 bases and J gave up 4 bases; unmatched junction bases: 9. Here the CDR3 reads CASRNPGQGVTEAFF. DNA of the CDR3: TGTGCCAGCAGGAACCCGGGACAGGGTGTCACTGAAGCTTTCTTT.

V and J are TRBV29-1 and TRBJ1-4, with 8 bases matching TRBD1. Germline values: CDR1 SQVTM, CDR2 ANQGSEA. V was clipped by 4 bases and J by 0 bases; unmatched bases: 4. This CDR3 has 15 residues. CDR3 bases: TGCAGCGTTGGGACAGGGCAAGCAACTAATGAAAAACTGTTTTTT. Amino acids: CSVGTGQATNEKLFF.

The chain has TRBV12-3 or TRBV12-4 and TRBJ1-5; a possible D gene is TRBD1 (5 bases). The CDR3 consists of 12 residues. The ends were cut back, 6 bases at V and 9 bases at J, with 12 bases in the middle. The CDR3 nucleotides are TGTGCCAGCAGCCAGCAGGGAAGGCCCCAGCATTTT. This sequence encodes CASSQQGRPQHF.